This T cell receptor beta chain appears in the sequencing data of a study of cytomegalovirus exposure and HLA in healthy donors. Between the trimmed V and J ends, which lost 5 bases and 9 bases, there was a span of 20 bases. This CDR3 has 14 residues. CDR1 is LNHDA, CDR2 SQIVND, per germline (reference sequence). On this clone: Its antigen is as yet unknown.

With 60 Vbeta and 13 Jbeta primers, the PCR was carried out. The data were produced by immunoSEQ multiplex PCR, yet TCRdb's version contains in-frame clones alone and is incomplete. The table includes approximately 90,000 clones, 60% to 70% detected once. Study findings and constraints: Later, an analysis showed that TCR beta chains associated with HLA were more clonally expanded than others that were equally common. The authors enumerated over 150 TCR beta chains as linked to cytomegalovirus. Indistinguishable V segments such as TRBV6-2 and TRBV6-3 were excluded. V- and J-gene trimming in TCR beta was tied to a missense DCLRE1C variant by an analysis performed later.

The receptor's source is a woman between 25 and 40 years old in good health and CMV-seronegative. The sequenced sample consisted of PBMCs. The chain links TRBV19 to TRBJ2-7, with TRBD1 as a possible D gene (6 bases). The CDR3 nucleotides are TGTGCCAGTAGTCCGGACAGCGACATTGGTGGGCAGTACTTC. Amino acid sequence: CASSPDSDIGGQYF.